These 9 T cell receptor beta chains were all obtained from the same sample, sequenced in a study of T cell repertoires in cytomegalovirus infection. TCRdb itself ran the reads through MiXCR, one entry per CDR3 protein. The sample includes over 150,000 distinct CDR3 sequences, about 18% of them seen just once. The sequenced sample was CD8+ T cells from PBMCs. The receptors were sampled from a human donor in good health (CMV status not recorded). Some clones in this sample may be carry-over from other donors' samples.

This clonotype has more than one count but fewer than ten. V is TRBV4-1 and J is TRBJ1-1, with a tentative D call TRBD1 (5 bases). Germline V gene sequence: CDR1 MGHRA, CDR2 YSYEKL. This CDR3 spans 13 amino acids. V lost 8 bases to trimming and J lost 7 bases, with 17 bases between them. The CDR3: CASLPGEGIEAFF. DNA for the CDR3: TGCGCCAGCCTTCCGGGCGAGGGGATTGAAGCTTTCTTT.

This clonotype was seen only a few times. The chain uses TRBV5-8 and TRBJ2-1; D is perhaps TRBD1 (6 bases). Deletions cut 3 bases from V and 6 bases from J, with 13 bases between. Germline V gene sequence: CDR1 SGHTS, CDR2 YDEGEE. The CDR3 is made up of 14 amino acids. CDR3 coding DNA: TGTGCCAGCAGCTCCGGGACAAGAGTCAATGAGCAGTTCTTC. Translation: CASSSGTRVNEQFF.

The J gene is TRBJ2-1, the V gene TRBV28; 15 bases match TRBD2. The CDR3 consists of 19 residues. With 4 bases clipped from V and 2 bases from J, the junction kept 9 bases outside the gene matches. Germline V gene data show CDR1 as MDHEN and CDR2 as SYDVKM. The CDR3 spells CASSSPGLAGGRTYNEQFF. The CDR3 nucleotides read TGTGCCAGCAGTTCTCCGGGACTAGCGGGGGGCCGTACCTACAATGAGCAGTTCTTC.

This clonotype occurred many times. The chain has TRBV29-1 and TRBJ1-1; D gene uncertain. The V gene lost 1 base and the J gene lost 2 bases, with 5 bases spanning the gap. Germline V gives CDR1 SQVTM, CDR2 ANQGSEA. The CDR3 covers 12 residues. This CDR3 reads CSVEGVNTEAFF. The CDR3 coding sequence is TGCAGCGTTGAAGGGGTAAACACTGAAGCTTTCTTT.

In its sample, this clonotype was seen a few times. CDR3 nucleotide sequence: TGCAGTGCTAGTTGGTCGGGGCTTACCGGCTACACCTTC. Its translation: CSASWSGLTGYTF. V usage is TRBV20-1 and J usage is TRBJ1-2; a possible D gene is TRBD1 (5 bases). Germline CDR1 DFQATT, CDR2 SNEGSKA (reference sequence). V was pared by 3 bases and J by 8 bases, with 16 bases between. This CDR3 region has 13 residues.

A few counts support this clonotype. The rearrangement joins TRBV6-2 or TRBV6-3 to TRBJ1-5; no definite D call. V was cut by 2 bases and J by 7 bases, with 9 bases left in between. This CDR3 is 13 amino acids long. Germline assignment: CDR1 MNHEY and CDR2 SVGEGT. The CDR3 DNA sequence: TGTGCCAGCAGTTACGTCCGCGGACAGCCCCAGCATTTT. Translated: CASSYVRGQPQHF.

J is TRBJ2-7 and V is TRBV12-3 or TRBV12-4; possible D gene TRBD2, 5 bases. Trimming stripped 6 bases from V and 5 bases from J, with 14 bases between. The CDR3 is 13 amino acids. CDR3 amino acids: CASSPFWGDEQYF. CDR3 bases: TGTGCCAGCAGCCCCTTTTGGGGAGACGAGCAGTACTTC.

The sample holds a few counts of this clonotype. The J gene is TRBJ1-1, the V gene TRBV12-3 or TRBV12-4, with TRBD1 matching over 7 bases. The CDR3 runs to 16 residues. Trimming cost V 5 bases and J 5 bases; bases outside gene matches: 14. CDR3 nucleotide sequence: TGTGCCAGCAGTCTCCATGTACAGGGGCCCATGACTGAAGCTTTCTTT. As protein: CASSLHVQGPMTEAFF.

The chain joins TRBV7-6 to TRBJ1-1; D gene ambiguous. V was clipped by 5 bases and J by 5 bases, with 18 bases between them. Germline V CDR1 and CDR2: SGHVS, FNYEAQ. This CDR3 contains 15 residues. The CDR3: CASSKGGVGRTEAFF. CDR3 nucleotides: TGTGCCAGCAGCAAAGGCGGGGTAGGGAGAACTGAAGCTTTCTTT.